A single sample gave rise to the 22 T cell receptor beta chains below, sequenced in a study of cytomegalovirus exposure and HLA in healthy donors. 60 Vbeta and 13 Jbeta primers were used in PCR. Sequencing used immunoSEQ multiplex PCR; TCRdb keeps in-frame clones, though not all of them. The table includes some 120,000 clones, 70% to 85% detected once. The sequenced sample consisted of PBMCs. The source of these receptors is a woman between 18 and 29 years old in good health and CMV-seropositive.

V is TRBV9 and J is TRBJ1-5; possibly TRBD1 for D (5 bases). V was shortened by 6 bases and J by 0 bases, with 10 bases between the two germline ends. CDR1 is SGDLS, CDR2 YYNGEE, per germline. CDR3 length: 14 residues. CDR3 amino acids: CASNQGPSNQPQHF. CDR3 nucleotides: TGTGCCAGCAACCAGGGTCCTAGCAATCAGCCCCAGCATTTT.

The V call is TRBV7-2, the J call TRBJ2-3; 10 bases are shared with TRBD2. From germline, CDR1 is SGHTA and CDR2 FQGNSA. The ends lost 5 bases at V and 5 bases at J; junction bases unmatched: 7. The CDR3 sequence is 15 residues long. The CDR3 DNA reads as TGTGCCAGCAGCCTCCTACTAGCGGGGTTAGATACGCAGTATTTT. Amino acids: CASSLLLAGLDTQYF.

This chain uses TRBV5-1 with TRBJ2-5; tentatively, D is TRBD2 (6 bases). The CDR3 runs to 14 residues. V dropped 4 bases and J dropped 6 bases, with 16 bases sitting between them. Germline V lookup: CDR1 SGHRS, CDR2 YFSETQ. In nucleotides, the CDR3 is TGCGCCAGCAGCACGGGGGTAACGGGAAAGACCCAGTACTTC. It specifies CASSTGVTGKTQYF.

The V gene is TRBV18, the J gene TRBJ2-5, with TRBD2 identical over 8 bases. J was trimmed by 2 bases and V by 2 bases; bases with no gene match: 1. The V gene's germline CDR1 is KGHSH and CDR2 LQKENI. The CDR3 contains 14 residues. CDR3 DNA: TGTGCCAGCTCACCAACTAGCGGACAAGAGACCCAGTACTTC. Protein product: CASSPTSGQETQYF.

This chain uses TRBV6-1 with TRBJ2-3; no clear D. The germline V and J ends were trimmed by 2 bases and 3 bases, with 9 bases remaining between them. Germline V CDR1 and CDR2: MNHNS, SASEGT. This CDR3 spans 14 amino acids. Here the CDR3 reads CASSEHRLTDTQYF. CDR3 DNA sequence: TGTGCCAGCAGTGAACATAGACTGACAGATACGCAGTATTTT.

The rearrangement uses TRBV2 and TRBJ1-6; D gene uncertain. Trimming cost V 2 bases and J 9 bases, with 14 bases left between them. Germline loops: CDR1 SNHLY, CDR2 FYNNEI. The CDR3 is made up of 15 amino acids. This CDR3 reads CASSESRAGGSPLHF. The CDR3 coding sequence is TGTGCCAGCAGTGAATCAAGGGCGGGTGGTTCACCCCTCCACTTT.

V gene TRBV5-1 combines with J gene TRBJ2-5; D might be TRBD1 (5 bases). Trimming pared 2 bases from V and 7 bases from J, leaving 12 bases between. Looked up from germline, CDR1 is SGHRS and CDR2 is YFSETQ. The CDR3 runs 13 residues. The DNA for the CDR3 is TGCGCCAGCAGCTTACAGGACCTCGGGACCCAGTACTTC. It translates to CASSLQDLGTQYF. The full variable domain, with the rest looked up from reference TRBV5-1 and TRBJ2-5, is KAGVTQTPRYLIKTRGQQVTLSCSPISGHRSVSWYQQTPGQGLQFLFEYFSETQRNKGNFPGRFSGRQFSNSRSEMNVSTLELGDSALYLCASSLQDLGTQYFGPGTRLLVL.

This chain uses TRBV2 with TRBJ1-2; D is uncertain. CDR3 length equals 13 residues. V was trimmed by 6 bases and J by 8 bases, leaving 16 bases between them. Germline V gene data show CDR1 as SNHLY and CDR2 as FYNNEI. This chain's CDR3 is CASRGGRSIGYTF. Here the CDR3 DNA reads TGTGCCAGCAGGGGCGGGCGGTCTATAGGCTACACCTTC.

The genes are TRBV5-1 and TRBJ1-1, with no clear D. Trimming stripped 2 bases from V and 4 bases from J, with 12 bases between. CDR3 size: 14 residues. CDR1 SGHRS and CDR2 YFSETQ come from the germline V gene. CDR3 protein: CASSFTSASTEAFF. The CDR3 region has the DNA TGCGCCAGCAGCTTTACAAGCGCGAGCACTGAAGCTTTCTTT.

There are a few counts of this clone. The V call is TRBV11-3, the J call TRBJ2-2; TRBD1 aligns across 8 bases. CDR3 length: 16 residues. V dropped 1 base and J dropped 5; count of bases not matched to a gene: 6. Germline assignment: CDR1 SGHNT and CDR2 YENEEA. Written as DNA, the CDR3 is TGTGCCAGCAGCTTAGCAGGGGGCGCTCGGACCGGGGAGCTGTTTTTT. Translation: CASSLAGGARTGELFF.

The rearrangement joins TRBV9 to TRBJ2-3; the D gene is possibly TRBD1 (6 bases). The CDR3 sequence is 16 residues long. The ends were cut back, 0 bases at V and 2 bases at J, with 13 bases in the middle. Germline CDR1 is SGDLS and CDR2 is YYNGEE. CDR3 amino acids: CASSVDEGVLTDTQYF. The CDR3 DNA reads TGTGCCAGCAGCGTAGACGAGGGGGTGCTCACAGATACGCAGTATTTT.

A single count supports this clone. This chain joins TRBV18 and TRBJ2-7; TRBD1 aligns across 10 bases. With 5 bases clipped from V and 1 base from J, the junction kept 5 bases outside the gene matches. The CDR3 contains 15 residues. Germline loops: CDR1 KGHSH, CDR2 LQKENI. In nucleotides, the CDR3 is TGTGCCAGCTCATCAGGACAGGGGGAATCCTACGAGCAGTACTTC. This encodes CASSSGQGESYEQYF.

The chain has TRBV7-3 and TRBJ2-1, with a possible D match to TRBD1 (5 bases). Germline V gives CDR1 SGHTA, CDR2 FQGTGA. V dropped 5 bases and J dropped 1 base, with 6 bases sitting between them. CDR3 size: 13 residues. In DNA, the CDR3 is TGTGCCAGCAGCGGGGCATCCTACAATGAGCAGTTCTTC. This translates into CASSGASYNEQFF.

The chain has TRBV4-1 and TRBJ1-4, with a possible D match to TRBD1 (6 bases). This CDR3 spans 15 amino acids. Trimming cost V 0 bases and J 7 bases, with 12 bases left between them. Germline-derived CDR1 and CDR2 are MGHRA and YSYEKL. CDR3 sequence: CASSQDGGLGEKLFF. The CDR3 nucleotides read TGCGCCAGCAGCCAAGATGGGGGCTTGGGTGAAAAACTGTTTTTT.

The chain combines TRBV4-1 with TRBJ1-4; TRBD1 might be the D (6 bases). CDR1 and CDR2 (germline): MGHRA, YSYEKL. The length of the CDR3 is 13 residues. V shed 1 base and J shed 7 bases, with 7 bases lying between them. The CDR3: CASSQVGGEKLFF. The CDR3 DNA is TGCGCCAGCAGCCAAGTAGGGGGTGAAAAACTGTTTTTT.

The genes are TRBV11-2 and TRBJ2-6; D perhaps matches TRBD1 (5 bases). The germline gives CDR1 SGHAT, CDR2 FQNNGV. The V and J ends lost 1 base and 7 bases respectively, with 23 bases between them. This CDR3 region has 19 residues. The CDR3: CASSLGGLGPALSANVLTF. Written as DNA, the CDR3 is TGTGCCAGCAGCTTAGGGGGCTTGGGGCCGGCGCTGTCAGCCAACGTCCTGACTTTC.

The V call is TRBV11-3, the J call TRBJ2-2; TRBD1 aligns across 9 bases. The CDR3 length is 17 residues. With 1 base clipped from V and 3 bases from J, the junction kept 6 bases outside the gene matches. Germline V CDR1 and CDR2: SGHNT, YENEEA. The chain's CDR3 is CASSLGTWDRDTGELFF. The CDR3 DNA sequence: TGTGCCAGCAGCTTAGGCACCTGGGACAGGGACACCGGGGAGCTGTTTTTT.

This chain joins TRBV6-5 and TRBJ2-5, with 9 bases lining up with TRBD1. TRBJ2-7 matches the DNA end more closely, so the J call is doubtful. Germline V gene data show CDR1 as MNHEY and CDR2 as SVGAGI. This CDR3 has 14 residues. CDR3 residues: CASSSTGGTYEQYF. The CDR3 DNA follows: TGTGCCAGCAGTTCGACAGGGGGGACTTACGAGCAGTACTTC.

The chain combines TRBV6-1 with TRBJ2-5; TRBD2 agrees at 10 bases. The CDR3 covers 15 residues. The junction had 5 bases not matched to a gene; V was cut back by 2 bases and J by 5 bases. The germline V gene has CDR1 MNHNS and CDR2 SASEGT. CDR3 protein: CASSEKRGGPETQYF. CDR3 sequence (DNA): TGTGCCAGCAGTGAAAAGCGGGGGGGCCCGGAGACCCAGTACTTC.

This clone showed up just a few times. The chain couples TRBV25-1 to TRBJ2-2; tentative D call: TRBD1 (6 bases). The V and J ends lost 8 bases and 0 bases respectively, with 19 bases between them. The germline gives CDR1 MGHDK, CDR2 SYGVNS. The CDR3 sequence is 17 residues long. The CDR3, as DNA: TGTGCCAGCTCTATGATCCCCAGGGGTACGAACACCGGGGAGCTGTTTTTT. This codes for CASSMIPRGTNTGELFF.

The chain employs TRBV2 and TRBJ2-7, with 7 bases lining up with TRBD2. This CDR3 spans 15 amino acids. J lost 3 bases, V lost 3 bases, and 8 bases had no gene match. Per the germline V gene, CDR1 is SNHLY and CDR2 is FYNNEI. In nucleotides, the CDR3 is TGTGCCAGCAGTGAGGGGCTAGCGGAGATCTACGAGCAGTACTTC. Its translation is CASSEGLAEIYEQYF.

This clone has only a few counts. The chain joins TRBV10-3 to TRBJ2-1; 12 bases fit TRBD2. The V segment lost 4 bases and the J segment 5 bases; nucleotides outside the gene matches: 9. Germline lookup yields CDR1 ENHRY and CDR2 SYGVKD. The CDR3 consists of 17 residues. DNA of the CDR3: TGTGCCATCAGTGGGACGCCGACTAGCGGGGGTAACAATGAGCAGTTCTTC. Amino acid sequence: CAISGTPTSGGNNEQFF.